The T cell receptor beta chain described here comes from a study of blood T cell repertoires in COVID-19. Study details: Donors in the United States, Italy and Spain gave samples during acute or convalescent COVID-19. Sources were T cells, B-cell-depleted T cells, or PBMCs; the material itself was cDNA or gDNA.

Between the trimmed V and J ends, which lost 5 bases and 0 bases, there was a span of 8 bases. CDR1 and CDR2 from the germline V gene are SGHTA and FQGNSA. The CDR3 has 13 amino acids. Original methodology: Estimated nucleated cell counts came from reference gene primer amplification. Only in-frame clones appear in the TCRdb table, and some are missing; sequencing was by immunoSEQ multiplex PCR. V and J calls and clone size are as listed in that table; D and trimming were resolved from the DNA. There are around 370,000 clones in the sample; around 90% occur only once, and around 7% lies in the top ten. This clone was observed a single time.

Sample: peripheral blood. V and J are TRBV7-2 and TRBJ2-7, with D perhaps matching TRBD2 (6 bases). The receptor comes from a man younger than 30 with active or convalescent COVID-19. CDR3: CASSTGSSYEQYF. Written as DNA, the CDR3 is TGTGCCAGCAGCACCGGGAGCTCCTACGAGCAGTACTTC. Full variable domain (outside the CDR3, taken from reference TRBV7-2 and TRBJ2-7): GAGVSQSPSNKVTEKGKDVELRCDPISGHTALYWYRQSLGQGLEFLIYFQGNSAPDKSGLPSDRFSAERTGGSVSTLTIQRTQQEDSAVYLCASSTGSSYEQYFGPGTRLTVT.